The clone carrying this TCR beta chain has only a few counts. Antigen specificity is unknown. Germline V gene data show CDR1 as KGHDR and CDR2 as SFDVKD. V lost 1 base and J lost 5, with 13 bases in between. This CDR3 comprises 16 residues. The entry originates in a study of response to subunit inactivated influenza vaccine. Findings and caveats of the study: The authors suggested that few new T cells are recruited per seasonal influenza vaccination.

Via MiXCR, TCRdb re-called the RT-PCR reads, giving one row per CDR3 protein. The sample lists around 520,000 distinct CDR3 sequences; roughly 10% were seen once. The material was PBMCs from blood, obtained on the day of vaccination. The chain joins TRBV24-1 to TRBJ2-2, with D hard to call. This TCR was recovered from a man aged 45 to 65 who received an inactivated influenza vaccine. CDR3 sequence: CATSDLPVGDTGELFF. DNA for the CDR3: TGTGCCACCAGTGATTTACCTGTTGGGGATACCGGGGAGCTGTTTTTT.